The 21 T cell receptor beta chains below were found in one sample sequenced in a study of cytomegalovirus exposure and HLA in healthy donors. Primers: 60 Vbeta forward and 13 Jbeta reverse. Measured with immunoSEQ multiplex PCR; TCRdb has only the in-frame clones, and not every one. The table has some 150,000 clones, roughly four fifths seen once. Sequenced material: PBMCs. These receptors came from a man in his fifties in good health and CMV-seropositive.

The rearrangement uses TRBV5-4 and TRBJ2-4, with 7 bases fitting TRBD2. The CDR3 is made up of 15 amino acids. The germline CDR1 and CDR2 sequences are SGHNT and YYREEE (reference sequence). V dropped 0 bases and J dropped 8; count of bases not matched to a gene: 8. The CDR3 protein is CASSLAGTMGHIQYF. The CDR3 DNA reads as TGTGCCAGCAGCTTGGCCGGGACTATGGGGCACATTCAGTACTTC.

The table lists this clone with a few counts. The rearrangement uses TRBV4-3 and TRBJ1-1, with 8 bases lining up with TRBD1. Germline V gene lookup returns CDR1 LGHNA and CDR2 YSLEER. The V gene end was trimmed by 0 bases and the J gene end by 1 base; junction bases not matched to a gene: 7. CDR3 length: 17 residues. Here the CDR3 reads CASSQDGGQGANTEAFF. The CDR3 DNA sequence: TGCGCCAGCAGCCAAGATGGTGGGCAGGGGGCGAACACTGAAGCTTTCTTT.

The rearrangement uses TRBV13 and TRBJ2-7; 10 positions match TRBD2. Germline CDR1 is PRHDT and CDR2 is FYEKMQ (reference sequence). The CDR3 is made up of 14 amino acids. Trimming at V came to 5 bases and at J to 6 bases, leaving 7 bases not matched to a gene. CDR3 DNA sequence: TGTGCCAGCAGCCCCTGGTTAGCGGGAGGCGAGCAGTACTTC. This encodes CASSPWLAGGEQYF.

The chain recombines TRBV5-1 with TRBJ2-5, with a weak D call TRBD1 (6 bases). V lost 0 bases and J 5 bases, leaving 8 bases between the germline ends. The CDR3 totals 13 residues. CDR1 and CDR2 from the germline V gene are SGHRS and YFSETQ. CDR3 bases: TGCGCCAGCAGCTTGGTGAGGGGGGAGACCCAGTACTTC. It encodes CASSLVRGETQYF.

This chain links TRBV11-2 with TRBJ2-7, with 10 bases aligning to TRBD2. The V and J ends lost 5 bases and 0 bases, in that order; junction bases with no gene match: 4. The CDR3 totals 15 residues. Germline lookup yields CDR1 SGHAT and CDR2 FQNNGV. CDR3 sequence reads: CASSQGLASSYEQYF. DNA of the CDR3: TGTGCCAGCAGCCAGGGACTAGCGAGCTCCTACGAGCAGTACTTC.

V and J are TRBV19 and TRBJ1-6; 10 bases align to TRBD1. The germline CDR1 and CDR2 sequences are LNHDA and SQIVND (reference sequence). V shed 6 bases and J 11 bases; nucleotides not matched to a gene: 10. CDR3 length equals 15 residues. In DNA form, the CDR3 reads TGTGCCAGTAGCCCGGGACAGGGGTTACATACACCCCTCCACTTT. It specifies CASSPGQGLHTPLHF.

The genes are TRBV9 and TRBJ2-1; D is perhaps TRBD2 (5 bases). CDR3 length: 14 residues. V lost 0 bases and J lost 6, with 10 bases in between. Germline CDR1 and CDR2: SGDLS and YYNGEE. DNA of the CDR3: TGTGCCAGCAGCGTAGGAACTAGAATCAATGAGCAGTTCTTC. As protein: CASSVGTRINEQFF.

This clone was detected a few times. V and J are TRBV5-6 and TRBJ2-5; 12 bases line up with TRBD1. This CDR3 region has 15 residues. The germline CDR1 and CDR2 sequences are SGHDT and YYEEEE. V was clipped by 4 bases and J by 4 bases; unmatched bases: 5. CDR3 coding DNA: TGTGCCAGCAGCGGGGACAGGGGGCAAGGAGAGACCCAGTACTTC. Translating it yields CASSGDRGQGETQYF.

As concerns this clone: The germline gene is not matched at one end of the junction; a read error may be the cause. The rearrangement joins TRBV7-6 to TRBJ2-6; 9 bases align to TRBD1. The CDR3 extends over 20 amino acids. CDR1 and CDR2 from the germline V gene are SGHVS and FNYEAQ. CDR3 sequence (DNA): TGTGCCAGCAGCTGGGACAGGGCGGACCCCTCCCCTACTGGGGCCAACGGCCTGACTTTC. It translates to CASSWDRADPSPTGANGLTF.

The chain couples TRBV11-2 to TRBJ1-5; D gene unclear. CDR3 length equals 16 residues. Trimming took 1 base from V and 5 from J, leaving 15 bases between them. From germline, CDR1 is SGHAT and CDR2 FQNNGV. DNA for the CDR3: TGTGCCAGCAGCTTAGGTACGGGGAGCGGCGATCAGCCCCAGCATTTT. As protein: CASSLGTGSGDQPQHF.

V gene TRBV5-4 combines with J gene TRBJ2-4; 12 bases line up with TRBD1. The CDR3 covers 17 residues. The J segment lost 7 bases and the V segment lost 1 base, leaving 9 bases of the junction unmatched. Germline values: CDR1 SGHNT, CDR2 YYREEE (reference sequence). CDR3 loop: CASSLRMGQGARNIQYF. As DNA, the CDR3 is TGTGCCAGCAGCTTGCGAATGGGACAGGGGGCGCGGAACATTCAGTACTTC.

The chain has TRBV9 and TRBJ2-2; D is possibly TRBD1 (5 bases). The V gene's germline CDR1 is SGDLS and CDR2 YYNGEE. Between the trimmed V and J ends, which lost 0 bases and 1 base, there was a span of 10 bases. The CDR3 extends over 16 amino acids. The CDR3 spells CASSVAGHMNTGELFF. CDR3 bases: TGTGCCAGCAGCGTAGCCGGACACATGAACACCGGGGAGCTGTTTTTT.

The chain carries TRBV28 and TRBJ2-5, with no clear D. The end of the DNA fits TRBJ2-7 better, so the J call may be wrong. The CDR3 runs 15 residues. Germline lookup yields CDR1 MDHEN and CDR2 SYDVKM. In DNA form, the CDR3 reads TGTGCCAGCAGTTTCGTCGGGTCATTGTCCTACGAGCAGTACTTC. Translated: CASSFVGSLSYEQYF.

V usage is TRBV11-2 and J usage is TRBJ2-1; TRBD1 matches at 7 bases. The CDR3 runs to 15 residues. Germline V CDR1 and CDR2: SGHAT, FQNNGV. V trimming: 5 bases; J trimming: 7 bases; junction bases outside the gene matches: 11. CDR3 bases: TGTGCCAGCAGCCAAGGGGGCGAAGGGGCAAATGAGCAGTTCTTC. It translates to CASSQGGEGANEQFF.

The rearrangement uses TRBV19 and TRBJ2-7, with D hard to call. Trimming took 4 bases from V and 4 from J, leaving 11 bases between them. The CDR3 totals 13 residues. Germline V gene sequence: CDR1 LNHDA, CDR2 SQIVND (reference sequence). CDR3 region: CASSTGEPYEQYF. Here the CDR3 DNA reads TGTGCCAGTAGTACCGGAGAACCTTACGAGCAGTACTTC. The full variable domain, its missing parts supplied by reference TRBV19 and TRBJ2-7, is DGGITQSPKYLFRKEGQNVTLSCEQNLNHDAMYWYRQDPGQGLRLIYYSQIVNDFQKGDIAEGYSVSREKKESFPLTVTSAQKNPTAFYLCASSTGEPYEQYFGPGTRLTVT.

The chain is built from TRBV5-1 and TRBJ2-7; 8 bases line up with TRBD2. CDR1 SGHRS and CDR2 YFSETQ come from the germline V gene. The CDR3 loop spans 13 amino acids. The V gene end was trimmed by 5 bases and the J gene end by 6 bases; junction bases not matched to a gene: 7. CDR3 protein: CASSSGTRREQYF. The CDR3 DNA follows: TGCGCCAGCAGTTCCGGGACTAGGCGCGAGCAGTACTTC.

V is TRBV30 and J is TRBJ1-6; 7 nucleotides match TRBD1. Trimming at V came to 2 bases and at J to 14 bases, leaving 15 bases not matched to a gene. Germline CDR1 GTSNPN, CDR2 SVGIG (reference sequence). The CDR3 runs to 15 residues. CDR3 bases: TGTGCCTGGAGTACCGGGACAGCTGCTGGTAGGACCCTCCACTTT. Its protein is CAWSTGTAAGRTLHF.

The sample holds one count of this clone. This chain uses TRBV6-6 with TRBJ2-7, with 8 bases matching TRBD2. This CDR3 is built from 14 residues. Trimming took 3 bases from V and 1 from J; bases not matched to a gene: 2. The germline gives CDR1 MNHNY, CDR2 SVGAGI (reference sequence). CDR3 bases: TGTGCCAGCAGTTATAGCGGGACTTCCTACGAGCAGTACTTC. Amino acid sequence: CASSYSGTSYEQYF.

This chain links TRBV2 with TRBJ1-5; 10 nucleotides agree with TRBD1. Germline V gene lookup returns CDR1 SNHLY and CDR2 FYNNEI. The CDR3 totals 16 residues. Germline trimming cut 6 bases from V and 9 bases from J; bases unmatched to any gene: 14. Here the CDR3 DNA reads TGTGCCAGCAGGAAACCGGGACAGGGGCTCCAGGGGCCCCAGCATTTT. Amino acid sequence: CASRKPGQGLQGPQHF.

V usage is TRBV28 and J usage is TRBJ2-3; 9 positions agree with TRBD2. This CDR3 contains 17 residues. V trimming: 2 bases; J trimming: 3 bases; junction bases outside the gene matches: 9. Per the germline V gene, CDR1 is MDHEN and CDR2 is SYDVKM. In DNA, the CDR3 is TGTGCCAGCAGTTTAAGGACTAGCGTAAGAAGTACAGATACGCAGTATTTT. It translates to CASSLRTSVRSTDTQYF.

DNA for the CDR3: TGTGCCAGCAGATGGGGCAGCCCAACCTGGTCCTATGGCTACACCTTC. Amino acids: CASRWGSPTWSYGYTF. The V and J genes are TRBV2 and TRBJ1-2; D is possibly TRBD1 (5 bases). Per germline, CDR1 SNHLY and CDR2 FYNNEI. V dropped 6 bases and J dropped 4 bases, with 21 bases sitting between them. This CDR3 contains 16 residues.